This T cell receptor beta chain came from a study of cytomegalovirus exposure and HLA in healthy donors. General observations from the study: Specificity of a few CMV-associated chains for CMV antigens was verified in vitro.

Notes on this clone: Its specificity is unknown.

The method was immunoSEQ multiplex PCR; TCRdb's version includes in-frame clones alone and lacks a portion of them. The repertoire holds 250,000 to 350,000 clones, with 86% as singletons. Germline V gene lookup returns CDR1 SGDLS and CDR2 YYNGEE. The CDR3 extends over 14 amino acids. V lost 4 bases and J 7 bases, leaving 17 bases between the germline ends. The sample was PBMCs. The chain carries TRBV9 and TRBJ1-1; no reliable D call. This receptor was obtained from a woman aged 18-35 years in good health and CMV-seronegative. The chain's CDR3 is CASSPRTFLNEAFF. The CDR3 DNA reads as TGTGCCAGCAGCCCAAGAACATTTTTGAATGAAGCTTTCTTT.